Listed below are T cell receptor beta chains from one sample, sequenced in a study of blood T cell repertoires in COVID-19. Profiled with immunoSEQ multiplex PCR; TCRdb holds only in-frame clones, not every one. In the table there are 90,000 to 100,000 clones, roughly four fifths of which are singletons. Source material: peripheral blood. These receptors originate from a man in his sixties or seventies with acute or convalescent COVID-19. CDR3s include the opening cysteine and the closing phenylalanine or tryptophan. A D gene is named only where the DNA matches it firmly. Size values are once, few and many counts, or a class for expanded clones, and some rows have none.

d_call: TRBD1
clone_size: NA
v_call: TRBV9
j_call: TRBJ2-5
cdr3_nt: TGTGCCAGCAGCCCCCGACAGGGGGTTGGGACCCAGTACTTC
cdr3_aa: CASSPRQGVGTQYF

d_call: NA
clone_size: few
v_call: TRBV10-3
j_call: TRBJ1-1
cdr3_nt: TGTGCCATCAGTGGACAGGATGTACTTGGTAGCACTGAAGCTTTCTTT
cdr3_aa: CAISGQDVLGSTEAFF

d_call: NA
clone_size: once
v_call: TRBV9
j_call: TRBJ2-1
cdr3_nt: TGTGCCAGCAGCGTAGGATTAGCTCGCTACAATGAGCAGTTCTTC
cdr3_aa: CASSVGLARYNEQFF

d_call: TRBD2
clone_size: NA
v_call: TRBV30
j_call: TRBJ2-3
cdr3_nt: TGTGCCTGGGATACCGGCCAGGGAGGGGTTTCCACGCAGTATTTT
cdr3_aa: CAWDTGQGGVSTQYF

d_call: NA
clone_size: NA
v_call: TRBV4-1
j_call: TRBJ1-5
cdr3_nt: TGCGCCAGCAGTTATCAGACGGGGAGCAATCAGCCCCAGCATTTT
cdr3_aa: CASSYQTGSNQPQHF

d_call: NA
clone_size: NA
v_call: TRBV6-5
j_call: TRBJ1-1
cdr3_nt: TGTGCCAGCAGAACCGGGACATTGAACACTGAAGCTTTCTTT
cdr3_aa: CASRTGTLNTEAFF

d_call: NA
clone_size: NA
v_call: TRBV30
j_call: TRBJ1-1
cdr3_nt: TGTGCCTGGAGTCAGGGCAGGGTAGGGACTGAAGCTTTCTTT
cdr3_aa: CAWSQGRVGTEAFF

d_call: TRBD2
clone_size: NA
v_call: TRBV4-3
j_call: TRBJ2-7
cdr3_nt: TGCGCCAGCAGCCTTGGGACTAGCGGGGCCTACGAGCAGTACTTC
cdr3_aa: CASSLGTSGAYEQYF

d_call: TRBD1
clone_size: NA
v_call: TRBV20-1
j_call: TRBJ2-1
cdr3_nt: TGCAAACCACAGGGGTACAATGAGCAGTTCTTC
cdr3_aa: CKPQGYNEQFF

d_call: TRBD1
clone_size: NA
v_call: TRBV7-3
j_call: TRBJ1-2
cdr3_nt: TGTGCCAGCAGCTTCACCCCTTTACAGGGGGCGGGCTACACCTTC
cdr3_aa: CASSFTPLQGAGYTF

d_call: TRBD2
clone_size: NA
v_call: TRBV5-1
j_call: TRBJ2-1
cdr3_nt: TGCGCCAGCAGCTTGGCGGCGGGAGACAATGAGCAGTTCTTC
cdr3_aa: CASSLAAGDNEQFF

d_call: NA
clone_size: once
v_call: TRBV3-1/TRBV3-2
j_call: TRBJ1-3
cdr3_nt: TGTGCCAGCAGCCAAAGGGGATACTCTGGAAACACCATATATTTT
cdr3_aa: CASSQRGYSGNTIYF

d_call: NA
clone_size: NA
v_call: TRBV30
j_call: TRBJ1-1
cdr3_nt: TGTGCCTGGAGTAGGGGAATTGACACTGAAGCTTTCTTT
cdr3_aa: CAWSRGIDTEAFF

d_call: NA
clone_size: NA
v_call: TRBV7-2
j_call: TRBJ2-1
cdr3_nt: TGTGCCAGCAGCTTAGAGTTTAGCGCCGCCTCCTACAATGAGCAGTTCTTC
cdr3_aa: CASSLEFSAASYNEQFF

d_call: NA
clone_size: NA
v_call: TRBV19
j_call: TRBJ2-7
cdr3_nt: TGTGCCAGTAGTATAGCCGACGAGCAGTACTTC
cdr3_aa: CASSIADEQYF

d_call: NA
clone_size: once
v_call: TRBV6-5
j_call: TRBJ1-2
cdr3_nt: TGTGCCAGCAGGGGCGGAGGGGCGGTAAACTATGGCTACACCTTC
cdr3_aa: CASRGGGAVNYGYTF

d_call: NA
clone_size: NA
v_call: TRBV3-1/TRBV3-2
j_call: TRBJ1-6
cdr3_nt: TGTGCCAGCAGGACGGAAAGGGGCTATAATTCACCCCTCCACTTT
cdr3_aa: CASRTERGYNSPLHF

d_call: NA
clone_size: once
v_call: TRBV10-1
j_call: TRBJ1-1
cdr3_nt: TGCGCCAGCAGTGACCCTGGACAGAACACTGAAGCTTTCTTT
cdr3_aa: CASSDPGQNTEAFF

d_call: NA
clone_size: NA
v_call: TRBV11-3
j_call: TRBJ2-2
cdr3_nt: TGTGCCAGCAGCTTAACTAGGGGGAGCGGGGAGCTGTTTTTT
cdr3_aa: CASSLTRGSGELFF

d_call: NA
clone_size: NA
v_call: TRBV19
j_call: TRBJ2-3
cdr3_nt: TGTGCCAGTAGTATGAGACAGACACTCACAGATACGCAGTATTTT
cdr3_aa: CASSMRQTLTDTQYF

d_call: NA
clone_size: NA
v_call: TRBV5-6
j_call: TRBJ2-3
cdr3_nt: TGTGCCAGCACCCCCTTGAGAGTCACAGATACGCAGTATTTT
cdr3_aa: CASTPLRVTDTQYF

d_call: TRBD2
clone_size: NA
v_call: TRBV5-1
j_call: TRBJ2-3
cdr3_nt: TGCGCCAGCAGCTTGCCGGGGGGAGGCACAGATACGCAGTATTTT
cdr3_aa: CASSLPGGGTDTQYF

d_call: NA
clone_size: few
v_call: TRBV20-1
j_call: TRBJ1-1
cdr3_nt: TGCAGTGCCGGAGCTGAAGCTTTCTTT
cdr3_aa: CSAGAEAFF

d_call: NA
clone_size: NA
v_call: TRBV7-9
j_call: TRBJ1-2
cdr3_nt: TGTGCCAGCAGCTTAGAGCTCGGGGTACGCTACACCTTC
cdr3_aa: CASSLELGVRYTF

d_call: NA
clone_size: NA
v_call: TRBV11-2
j_call: TRBJ1-5
cdr3_nt: TGTGCCAGCAGCTTAGGAGAACAGGAGAATCAGCCCCAGCATTTT
cdr3_aa: CASSLGEQENQPQHF

d_call: TRBD2
clone_size: NA
v_call: TRBV27
j_call: TRBJ2-1
cdr3_nt: TGTGCCAGCAGTTTTTGGCAGAAAGCGGGAGCCTACAATGAGCAGTTCTTC
cdr3_aa: CASSFWQKAGAYNEQFF

d_call: TRBD1
clone_size: NA
v_call: TRBV11-2
j_call: TRBJ2-5
cdr3_nt: TGTGCCAGCAGCACGACAGGGGGCTTTGAGACCCAGTACTTC
cdr3_aa: CASSTTGGFETQYF

d_call: TRBD2
clone_size: NA
v_call: TRBV29-1
j_call: TRBJ2-1
cdr3_nt: TGCAGCGCAAAAGGGACTAGCGGGAGTAAGCTCAATGAGCAGTTCTTC
cdr3_aa: CSAKGTSGSKLNEQFF

d_call: NA
clone_size: NA
v_call: TRBV25-1
j_call: TRBJ2-1
cdr3_nt: TGTGCCAGCAGTGTACTGGTGAATGAGCAGTTCTTC
cdr3_aa: CASSVLVNEQFF

d_call: TRBD2
clone_size: few
v_call: TRBV5-1
j_call: TRBJ2-1
cdr3_nt: TGCGCCAGCAGCCAACAAGCGGGAATCGTGTTCTTC
cdr3_aa: CASSQQAGIVFF

d_call: NA
clone_size: NA
v_call: TRBV6-1
j_call: TRBJ1-3
cdr3_nt: TGTGCCAGCAGTGAAAGAGCAATCTCTGGAAACACCATATATTTT
cdr3_aa: CASSERAISGNTIYF

d_call: TRBD1
clone_size: few
v_call: TRBV5-1
j_call: TRBJ1-1
cdr3_nt: TGCGCCAGCAGCTACACGGGACAGAGGATGAGGAGCACTGAAGCTTTCTTT
cdr3_aa: CASSYTGQRMRSTEAFF

d_call: TRBD1
clone_size: NA
v_call: TRBV27
j_call: TRBJ1-2
cdr3_nt: TGTGCCAGCAGTCCTGACAGGGTTGGGGGCTATGGCTACACCTTC
cdr3_aa: CASSPDRVGGYGYTF

d_call: TRBD2
clone_size: NA
v_call: TRBV10-1
j_call: TRBJ2-3
cdr3_nt: TGCGCCAGCAGTGAAATGACTAGCGGGGGGCCCGATACGCAGTATTTT
cdr3_aa: CASSEMTSGGPDTQYF

d_call: TRBD1
clone_size: few
v_call: TRBV9
j_call: TRBJ2-2
cdr3_nt: TGTGCCAGCAGAGACAGGGACCCCCCAACCGGGGAGCTGTTTTTT
cdr3_aa: CASRDRDPPTGELFF

d_call: NA
clone_size: NA
v_call: TRBV5-6
j_call: TRBJ1-5
cdr3_nt: TGTGCCAGCAGCCGAGACAGGACTCTTCAGCCCCAGCATTTT
cdr3_aa: CASSRDRTLQPQHF

d_call: NA
clone_size: NA
v_call: TRBV2
j_call: TRBJ1-2
cdr3_nt: TGTGCCAGCAGTGGGACAGCAAATAATGGCTACACCTTC
cdr3_aa: CASSGTANNGYTF